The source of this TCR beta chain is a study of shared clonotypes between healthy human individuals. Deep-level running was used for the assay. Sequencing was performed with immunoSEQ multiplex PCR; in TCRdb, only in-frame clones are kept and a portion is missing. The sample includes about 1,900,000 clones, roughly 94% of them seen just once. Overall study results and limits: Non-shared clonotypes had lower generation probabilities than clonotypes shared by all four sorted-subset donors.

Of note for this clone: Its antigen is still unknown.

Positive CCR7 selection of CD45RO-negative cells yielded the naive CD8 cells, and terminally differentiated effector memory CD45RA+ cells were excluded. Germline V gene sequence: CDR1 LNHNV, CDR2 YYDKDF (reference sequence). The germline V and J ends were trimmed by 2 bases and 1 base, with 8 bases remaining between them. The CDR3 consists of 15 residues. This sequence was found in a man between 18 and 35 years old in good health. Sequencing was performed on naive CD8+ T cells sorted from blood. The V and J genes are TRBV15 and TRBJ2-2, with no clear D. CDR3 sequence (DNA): TGTGCCACCAGCAGAATTGCGTTGAACACCGGGGAGCTGTTTTTT. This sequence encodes CATSRIALNTGELFF.